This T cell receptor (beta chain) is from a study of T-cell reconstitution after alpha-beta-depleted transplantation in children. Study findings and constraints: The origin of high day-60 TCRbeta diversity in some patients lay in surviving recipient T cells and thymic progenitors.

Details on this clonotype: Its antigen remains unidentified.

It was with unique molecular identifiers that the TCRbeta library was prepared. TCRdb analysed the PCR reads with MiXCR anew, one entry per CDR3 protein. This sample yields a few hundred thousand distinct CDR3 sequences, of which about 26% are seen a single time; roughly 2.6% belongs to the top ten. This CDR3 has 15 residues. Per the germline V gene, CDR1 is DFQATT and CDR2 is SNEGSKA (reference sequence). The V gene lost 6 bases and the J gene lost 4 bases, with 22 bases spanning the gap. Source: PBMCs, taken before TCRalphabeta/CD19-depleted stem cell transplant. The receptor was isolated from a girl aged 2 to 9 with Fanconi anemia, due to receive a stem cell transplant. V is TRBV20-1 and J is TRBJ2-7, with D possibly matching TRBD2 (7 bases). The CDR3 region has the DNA TGCAGTGCCCCCCCGTGGGGGGGCATCGGGTACGAGCAGTACTTC. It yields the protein CSAPPWGGIGYEQYF.